Only a few counts were recorded for the clone carrying this T cell receptor beta chain. The antigen remains unidentified. MiXCR, applied by TCRdb to the 5' RACE reads, yields one record per CDR3 protein. The table shows around 540,000 distinct CDR3 sequences, with over 9.5% occurring only once. These data are taken from a study of CD8 T cells in ankylosing spondylitis. Notes on the study in general: A TCR beta motif of eight or nine highly homologous variants seemed to mark ankylosing spondylitis blood. Reports of some motif variants in reactive arthritis synovial fluid and blood predate this one.

The receptor comes from a male donor with ankylosing spondylitis. The material sequenced was blood, either unsorted or a sorted T cell fraction (not recorded which).

In nucleotides, the CDR3 is TGTGCCTTTACCGGGCTCCTTCGGACTGAAGCTTTCTTT. Translating it yields CAFTGLLRTEAFF. The chain combines TRBV30 with TRBJ1-1, with unresolved D. The V gene's germline CDR1 is GTSNPN and CDR2 SVGIG (reference sequence). The CDR3 extends over 13 amino acids. Trimming cost V 7 bases and J 5 bases, with 17 bases left between them.